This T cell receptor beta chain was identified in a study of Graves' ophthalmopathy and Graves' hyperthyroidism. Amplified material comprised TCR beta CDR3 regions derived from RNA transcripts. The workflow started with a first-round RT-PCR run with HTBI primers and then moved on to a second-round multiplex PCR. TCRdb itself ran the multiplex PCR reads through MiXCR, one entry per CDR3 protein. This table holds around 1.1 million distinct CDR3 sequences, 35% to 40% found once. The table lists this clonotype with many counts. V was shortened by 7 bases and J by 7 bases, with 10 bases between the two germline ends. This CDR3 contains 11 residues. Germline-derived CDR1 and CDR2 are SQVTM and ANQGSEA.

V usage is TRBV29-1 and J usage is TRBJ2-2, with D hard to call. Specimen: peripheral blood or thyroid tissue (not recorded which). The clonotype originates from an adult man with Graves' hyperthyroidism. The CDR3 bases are TGCAGCGCTTTTCACAGCGGGGAGCTGTTTTTT. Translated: CSAFHSGELFF.